This T cell receptor (beta chain) is from a study of T cell responses to AZD1222 COVID-19 vaccine. The junction had 10 bases not matched to a gene; V was cut back by 4 bases and J by 7 bases. The CDR3 covers 15 residues. Germline V lookup: CDR1 MDHEN, CDR2 SYDVKM. Assay: immunoSEQ multiplex PCR; the TCRdb copy retains only in-frame clones and omits some. The sample holds about 120,000 clones, 90% seen once. Regarding this clone: Its antigen is currently unknown.

Study conclusions and caveats: It was only after the peak T cell response that any repertoires were sampled. Two AZD1222 administrations were followed by greater Spike-specific TCR breadth and depth. In the spike-specific TCR repertoire, nearly half reportedly target unmutated variant regions.

Here the sequenced sample was peripheral blood, taken on day 0 of MenACWY control vaccination. The TCR comes from an adult in good health. The chain recombines TRBV28 with TRBJ2-1; 7 bases agree with TRBD2. CDR3 amino acids: CASSSSGVRGNEQFF. The CDR3 nucleotides read TGTGCCAGCAGTTCTAGCGGTGTACGAGGAAATGAGCAGTTCTTC.